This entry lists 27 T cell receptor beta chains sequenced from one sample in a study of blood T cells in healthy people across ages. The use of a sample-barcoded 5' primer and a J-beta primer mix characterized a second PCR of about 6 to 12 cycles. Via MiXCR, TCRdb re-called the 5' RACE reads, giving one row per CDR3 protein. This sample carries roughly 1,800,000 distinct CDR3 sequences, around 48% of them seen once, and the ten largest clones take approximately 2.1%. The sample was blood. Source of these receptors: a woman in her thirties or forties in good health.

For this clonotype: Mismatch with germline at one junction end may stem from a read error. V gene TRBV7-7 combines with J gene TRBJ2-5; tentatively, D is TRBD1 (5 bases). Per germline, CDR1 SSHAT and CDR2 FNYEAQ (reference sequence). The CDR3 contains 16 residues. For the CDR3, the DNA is TGTGCTAGCAGCTTAAGGGGCCCTGACAGCCGGGAGACCCAGTACTTC. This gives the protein CASSLRGPDSRETQYF.

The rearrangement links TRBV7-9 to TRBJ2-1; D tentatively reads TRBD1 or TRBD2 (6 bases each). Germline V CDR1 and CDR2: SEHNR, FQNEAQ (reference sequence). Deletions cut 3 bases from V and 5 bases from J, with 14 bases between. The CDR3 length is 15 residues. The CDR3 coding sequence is TGTGCCAGCAGCTTTTGGACGGGGGCAAACAATGAGCAGTTCTTC. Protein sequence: CASSFWTGANNEQFF.

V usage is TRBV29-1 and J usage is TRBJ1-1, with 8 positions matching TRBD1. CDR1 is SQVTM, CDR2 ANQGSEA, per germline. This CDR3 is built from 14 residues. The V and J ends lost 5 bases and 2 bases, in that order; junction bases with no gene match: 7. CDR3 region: CSVRTGGGNTEAFF. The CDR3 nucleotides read TGCAGCGTTCGAACAGGGGGAGGAAACACTGAAGCTTTCTTT.

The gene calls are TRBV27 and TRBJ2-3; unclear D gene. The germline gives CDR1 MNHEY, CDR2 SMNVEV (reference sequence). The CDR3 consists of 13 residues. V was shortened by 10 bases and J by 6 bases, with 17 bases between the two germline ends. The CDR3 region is CATSRLLWDTQYF. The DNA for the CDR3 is TGTGCCACTTCCCGACTTCTGTGGGATACGCAGTATTTT.

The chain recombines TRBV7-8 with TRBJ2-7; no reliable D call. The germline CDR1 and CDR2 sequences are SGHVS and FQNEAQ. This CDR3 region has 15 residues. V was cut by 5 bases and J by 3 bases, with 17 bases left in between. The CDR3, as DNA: TGTGCCAGCAGCCGCCAGGACGGTGGATACTACGAGCAGTACTTC. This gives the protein CASSRQDGGYYEQYF.

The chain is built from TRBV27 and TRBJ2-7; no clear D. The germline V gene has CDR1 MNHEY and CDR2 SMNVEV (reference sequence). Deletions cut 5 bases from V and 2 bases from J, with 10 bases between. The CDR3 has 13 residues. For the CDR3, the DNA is TGTGCCAGCAGTCATAGTTTAACCTACGAGCAGTACTTC. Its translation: CASSHSLTYEQYF.

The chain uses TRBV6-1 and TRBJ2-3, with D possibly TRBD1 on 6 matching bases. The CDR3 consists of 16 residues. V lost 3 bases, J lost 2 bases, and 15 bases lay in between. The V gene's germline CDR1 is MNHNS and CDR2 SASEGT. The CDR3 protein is CASSDPTGTHTDTQYF. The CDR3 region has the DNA TGTGCCAGCAGTGACCCCACAGGGACCCACACAGATACGCAGTATTTT.

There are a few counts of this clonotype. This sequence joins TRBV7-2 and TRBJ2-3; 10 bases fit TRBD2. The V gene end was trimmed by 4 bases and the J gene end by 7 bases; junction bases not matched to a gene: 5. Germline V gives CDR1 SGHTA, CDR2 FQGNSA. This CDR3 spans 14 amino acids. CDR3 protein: CASSSGLAEYTQYF. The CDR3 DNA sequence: TGTGCCAGCAGCTCCGGACTAGCGGAGTATACGCAGTATTTT.

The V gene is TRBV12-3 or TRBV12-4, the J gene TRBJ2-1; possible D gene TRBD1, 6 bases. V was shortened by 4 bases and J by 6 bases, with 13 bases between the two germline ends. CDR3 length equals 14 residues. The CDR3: CASSYIQGCNEQFF. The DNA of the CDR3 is TGTGCCAGCAGTTATATACAGGGTTGCAATGAGCAGTTCTTC.

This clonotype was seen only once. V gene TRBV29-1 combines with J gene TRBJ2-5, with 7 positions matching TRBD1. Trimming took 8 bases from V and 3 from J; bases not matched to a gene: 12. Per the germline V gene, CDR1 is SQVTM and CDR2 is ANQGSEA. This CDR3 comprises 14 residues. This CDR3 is CSFAMGDRKETQYF. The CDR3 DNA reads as TGCAGCTTTGCAATGGGGGACAGAAAAGAGACCCAGTACTTC.

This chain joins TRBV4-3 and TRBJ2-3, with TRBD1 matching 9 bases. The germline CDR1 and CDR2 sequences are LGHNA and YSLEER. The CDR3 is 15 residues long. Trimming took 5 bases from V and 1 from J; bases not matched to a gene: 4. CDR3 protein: CASSTRTGGTDTQYF. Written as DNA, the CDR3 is TGCGCCAGCAGCACCCGGACAGGGGGCACAGATACGCAGTATTTT.

CDR3 protein: CASSSVGRSSYEQYF. As DNA, the CDR3 is TGCGCCAGCAGCTCCGTGGGGAGGAGCTCCTACGAGCAGTACTTC. The chain is built from TRBV5-1 and TRBJ2-7; a weak D match, TRBD2 (6 bases). This CDR3 is built from 15 residues. Germline assignment: CDR1 SGHRS and CDR2 YFSETQ. V lost 3 bases, J lost 0 bases, and 13 bases lay in between.

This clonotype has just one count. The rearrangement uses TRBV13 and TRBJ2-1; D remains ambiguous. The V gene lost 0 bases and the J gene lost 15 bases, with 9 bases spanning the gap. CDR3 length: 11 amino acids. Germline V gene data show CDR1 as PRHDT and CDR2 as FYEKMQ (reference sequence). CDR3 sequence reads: CASSLGAVPFF. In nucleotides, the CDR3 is TGTGCCAGCAGCTTAGGAGCAGTCCCGTTCTTC.

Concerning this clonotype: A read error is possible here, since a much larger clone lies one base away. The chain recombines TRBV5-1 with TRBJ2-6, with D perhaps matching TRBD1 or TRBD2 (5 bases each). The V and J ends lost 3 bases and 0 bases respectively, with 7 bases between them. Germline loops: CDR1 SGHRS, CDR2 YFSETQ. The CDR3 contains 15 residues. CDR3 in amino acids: CASSWGNSGANVLTF. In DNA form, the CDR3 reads TGCGCCAGCAGCTGGGGGAACTCTGGGGCCAACGTCCTGACTTTC. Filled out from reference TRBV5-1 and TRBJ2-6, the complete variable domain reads KAGVTQTPRYLIKTRGQQVTLSCSPISGHRSVSWYQQTPGQGLQFLFEYFSETQRNKGNFPGRFSGRQFSNSRSEMNVSTLELGDSALYLCASSWGNSGANVLTFGAGSRLTVL.

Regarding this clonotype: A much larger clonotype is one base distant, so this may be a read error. The CDR3 loop reads CASSSLTYNEQYF. The DNA of the CDR3 is TGTGCCAGCAGTTCCCTCACCTACAATGAGCAGTACTTC. The chain recombines TRBV27 with TRBJ2-5; no clear D gene. The CDR3 is 13 amino acids. Per the germline V gene, CDR1 is MNHEY and CDR2 is SMNVEV (reference sequence). Trimming stripped 4 bases from V and 11 bases from J, with 17 bases between.

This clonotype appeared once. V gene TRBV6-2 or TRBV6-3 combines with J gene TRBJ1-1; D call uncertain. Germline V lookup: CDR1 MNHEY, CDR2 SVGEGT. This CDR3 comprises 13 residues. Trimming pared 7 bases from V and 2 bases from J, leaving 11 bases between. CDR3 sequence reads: CASNGRSNTEAFF. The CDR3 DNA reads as TGTGCCAGCAACGGACGGAGCAACACTGAAGCTTTCTTT.

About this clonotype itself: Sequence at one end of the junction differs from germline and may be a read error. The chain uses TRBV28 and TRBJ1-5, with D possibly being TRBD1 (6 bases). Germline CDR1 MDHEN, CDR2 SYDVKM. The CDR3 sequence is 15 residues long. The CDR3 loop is CACSPLGQGGQPQHF. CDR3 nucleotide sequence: TGTGCCTGCAGTCCTCTGGGGCAAGGGGGTCAGCCCCAGCATTTT. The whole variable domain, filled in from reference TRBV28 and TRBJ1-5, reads DVKVTQSSRYLVKRTGEKVFLECVQDMDHENMFWYRQDPGLGLRLIYFSYDVKMKEKGDIPEGYSVSREKKERFSLILESASTNQTSMYLCACSPLGQGGQPQHFGDGTRLSIL.

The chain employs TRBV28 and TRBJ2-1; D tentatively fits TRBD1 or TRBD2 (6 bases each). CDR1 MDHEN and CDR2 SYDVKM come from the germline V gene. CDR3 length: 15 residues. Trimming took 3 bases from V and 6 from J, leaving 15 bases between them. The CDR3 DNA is TGTGCCAGCAGTTTGAGAGGGGGGCTGGTCAATGAGCAGTTCTTC. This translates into CASSLRGGLVNEQFF.

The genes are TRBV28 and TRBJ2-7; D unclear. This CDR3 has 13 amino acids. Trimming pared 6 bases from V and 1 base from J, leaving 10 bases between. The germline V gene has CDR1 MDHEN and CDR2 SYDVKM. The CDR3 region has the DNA TGTGCCAGCAGCGTCCCCGAATCCTACGAGCAGTACTTC. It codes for CASSVPESYEQYF.

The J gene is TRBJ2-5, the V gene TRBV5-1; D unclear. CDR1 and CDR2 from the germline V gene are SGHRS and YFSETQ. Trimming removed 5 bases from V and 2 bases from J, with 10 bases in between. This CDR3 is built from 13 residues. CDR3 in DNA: TGCGCCAGCAGGGCCGAGACACAAGAGACCCAGTACTTC. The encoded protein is CASRAETQETQYF.

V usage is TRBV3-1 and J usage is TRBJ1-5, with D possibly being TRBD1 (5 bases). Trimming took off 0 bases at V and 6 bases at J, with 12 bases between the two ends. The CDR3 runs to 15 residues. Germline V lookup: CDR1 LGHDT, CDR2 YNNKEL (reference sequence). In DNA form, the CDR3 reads TGTGCCAGCAGCCAAGACTTTACAGGAAGTCAGCCCCAGCATTTT. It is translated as CASSQDFTGSQPQHF.

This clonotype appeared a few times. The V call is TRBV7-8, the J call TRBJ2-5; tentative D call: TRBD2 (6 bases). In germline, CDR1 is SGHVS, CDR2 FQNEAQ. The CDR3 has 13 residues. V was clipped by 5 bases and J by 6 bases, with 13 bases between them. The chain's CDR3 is CASSRRGIKTQYF. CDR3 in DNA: TGTGCCAGCAGCAGGAGGGGCATAAAGACCCAGTACTTC.

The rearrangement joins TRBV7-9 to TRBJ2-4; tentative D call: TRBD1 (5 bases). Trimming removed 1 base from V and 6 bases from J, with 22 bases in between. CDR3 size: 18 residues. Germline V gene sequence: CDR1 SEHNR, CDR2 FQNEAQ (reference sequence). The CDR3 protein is CASSLVVGAEPRSNIQYF. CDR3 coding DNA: TGTGCCAGCAGCTTAGTCGTTGGGGCCGAACCCAGATCAAACATTCAGTACTTC. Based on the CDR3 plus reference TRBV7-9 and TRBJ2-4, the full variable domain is DTGVSQNPRHKITKRGQNVTFRCDPISEHNRLYWYRQTLGQGPEFLTYFQNEAQLEKSRLLSDRFSAERPKGSFSTLEIQRTEQGDSAMYLCASSLVVGAEPRSNIQYFGAGTRLSVL.

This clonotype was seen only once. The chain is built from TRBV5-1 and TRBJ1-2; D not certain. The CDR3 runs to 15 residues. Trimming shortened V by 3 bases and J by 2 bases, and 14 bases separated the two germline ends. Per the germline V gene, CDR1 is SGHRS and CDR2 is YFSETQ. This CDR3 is CASSSRAAENYGYTF. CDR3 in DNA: TGCGCCAGCAGCTCCCGGGCAGCGGAAAACTATGGCTACACCTTC.

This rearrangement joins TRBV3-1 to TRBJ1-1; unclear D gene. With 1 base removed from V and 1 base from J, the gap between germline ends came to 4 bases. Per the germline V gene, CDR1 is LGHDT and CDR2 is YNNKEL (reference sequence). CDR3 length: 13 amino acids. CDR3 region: CASSQGWNTEAFF. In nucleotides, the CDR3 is TGTGCCAGCAGCCAAGGCTGGAACACTGAAGCTTTCTTT.

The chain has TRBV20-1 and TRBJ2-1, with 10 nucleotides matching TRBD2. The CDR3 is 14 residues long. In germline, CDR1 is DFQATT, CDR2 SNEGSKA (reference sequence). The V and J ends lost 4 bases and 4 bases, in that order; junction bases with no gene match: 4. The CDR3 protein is CSAIPAGGYNEQFF. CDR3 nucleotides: TGCAGTGCTATTCCAGCGGGGGGGTACAATGAGCAGTTCTTC.

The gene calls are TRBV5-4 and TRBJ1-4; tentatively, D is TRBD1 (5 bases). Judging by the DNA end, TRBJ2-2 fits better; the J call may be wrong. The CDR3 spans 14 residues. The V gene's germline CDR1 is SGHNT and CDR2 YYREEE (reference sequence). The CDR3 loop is CASSSQALSGELFF. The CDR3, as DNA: TGTGCCAGCAGCTCACAGGCTCTATCCGGGGAGCTGTTTTTT.